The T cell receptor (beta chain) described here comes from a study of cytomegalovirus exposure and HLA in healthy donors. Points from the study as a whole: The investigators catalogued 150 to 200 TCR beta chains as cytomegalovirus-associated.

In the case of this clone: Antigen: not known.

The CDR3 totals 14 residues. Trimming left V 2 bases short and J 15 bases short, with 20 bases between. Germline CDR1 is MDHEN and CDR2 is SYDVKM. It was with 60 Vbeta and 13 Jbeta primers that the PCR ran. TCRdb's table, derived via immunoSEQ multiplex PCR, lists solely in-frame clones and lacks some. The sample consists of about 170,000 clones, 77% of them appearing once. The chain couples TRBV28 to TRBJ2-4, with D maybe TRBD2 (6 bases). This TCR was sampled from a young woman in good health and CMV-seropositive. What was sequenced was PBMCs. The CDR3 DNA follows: TGTGCCAGCAGTTTAATGGGACTGCCGTTTTCCTTGTACTTC. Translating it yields CASSLMGLPFSLYF.